The text below deals with one T cell receptor beta chain. Its specificity is not known. V lost 8 bases and J lost 5; bases outside the gene matches: 4. Germline CDR1 is LNHDA and CDR2 is SQIVND (reference sequence). The CDR3 covers 12 residues. PCR used 60 Vbeta primers and 13 Jbeta primers. The assay was immunoSEQ multiplex PCR, and TCRdb's table has in-frame clones only and misses some. Of around 200,000 clones in the sample, more than 75% were seen once. These data originate in a study of cytomegalovirus exposure and HLA in healthy donors. General study results and limits: V- and J-gene trimming in TCR beta was tied to a missense DCLRE1C variant by an analysis performed later.

The sample consisted of PBMCs. This clonotype was sampled from a woman aged 45-65 years in good health and CMV-seropositive. V gene TRBV19 combines with J gene TRBJ2-7; TRBD1 matches at 9 bases. Written as DNA, the CDR3 is TGTGCCAGTGGGACAGGGATTAACGAGCAGTACTTC. This encodes CASGTGINEQYF.